A few counts support the clone carrying this TCR beta chain. Its antigen is currently unknown. The TCRbeta library incorporated unique molecular identifiers. TCRdb re-called the PCR reads through MiXCR, storing one row per CDR3 protein. The sample lists roughly 310,000 distinct CDR3 sequences; over 20% were seen once. Trimming took off 0 bases at V and 5 bases at J, with 8 bases between the two ends. Per germline, CDR1 MNHNY and CDR2 SVGAGI (reference sequence). CDR3 length: 13 amino acids. These data belong to a study of T-cell reconstitution after alpha-beta-depleted transplantation in children. Study-wide findings and caveats: A year had passed since transplant, and T-cell counts and diversity by then came mostly from newly produced T cells.

This TCR was recovered from a male patient aged 10-17 years who had a stem cell transplant for acute lymphoblastic leukemia, so the T cells may come from the graft donor. This sequence joins TRBV6-6 and TRBJ2-7; no firm D call. The material sequenced was PBMCs, mostly from graft donor cells, taken 180 days after TCRalphabeta/CD19-depleted stem cell transplant. CDR3 amino acids: CASSYSIIDEQYF. For the CDR3, the DNA is TGTGCCAGCAGTTACTCGATCATCGACGAGCAGTACTTC.